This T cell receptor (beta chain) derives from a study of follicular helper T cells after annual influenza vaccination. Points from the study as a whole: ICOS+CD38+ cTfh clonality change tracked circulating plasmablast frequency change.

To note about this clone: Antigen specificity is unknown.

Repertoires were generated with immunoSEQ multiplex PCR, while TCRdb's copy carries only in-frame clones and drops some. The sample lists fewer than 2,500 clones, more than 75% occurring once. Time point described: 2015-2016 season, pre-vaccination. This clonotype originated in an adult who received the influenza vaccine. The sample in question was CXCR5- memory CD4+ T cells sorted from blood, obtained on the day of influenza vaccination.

In DNA, the CDR3 is TGCGCCAGCAGCGTCACACTAGCGGGAGGGACCTACGAGCAGTACTTC. It is translated as CASSVTLAGGTYEQYF. This sequence joins TRBV5-1 and TRBJ2-7; 13 bases agree with TRBD2. Trimming cost V 4 bases and J 2 bases; bases outside gene matches: 6. In germline, CDR1 is SGHRS, CDR2 YFSETQ. CDR3 length: 16 residues. Complete variable domain (other parts from reference TRBV5-1 and TRBJ2-7): KAGVTQTPRYLIKTRGQQVTLSCSPISGHRSVSWYQQTPGQGLQFLFEYFSETQRNKGNFPGRFSGRQFSNSRSEMNVSTLELGDSALYLCASSVTLAGGTYEQYFGPGTRLTVT.